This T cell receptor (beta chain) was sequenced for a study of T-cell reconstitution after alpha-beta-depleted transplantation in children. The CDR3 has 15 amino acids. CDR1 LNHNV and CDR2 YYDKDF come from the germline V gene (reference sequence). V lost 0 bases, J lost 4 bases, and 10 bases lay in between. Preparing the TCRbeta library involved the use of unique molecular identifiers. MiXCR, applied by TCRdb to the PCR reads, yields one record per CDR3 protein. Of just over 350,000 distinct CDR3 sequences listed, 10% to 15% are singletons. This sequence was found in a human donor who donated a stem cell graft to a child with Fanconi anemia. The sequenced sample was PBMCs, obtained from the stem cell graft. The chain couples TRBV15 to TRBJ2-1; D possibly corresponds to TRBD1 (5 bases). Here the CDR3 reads CATSRDLGRYNEQFF. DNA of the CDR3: TGTGCCACCAGCAGAGATTTGGGGCGATACAATGAGCAGTTCTTC.